A single sample is the source of the 17 T cell receptor beta chains below, sequenced in a study of post-analysis software for immune sequencing data. TCR beta cDNA libraries had unique molecular identifiers. TCRdb itself ran the PCR reads through MiXCR, one entry per CDR3 protein. The sample lists about 430,000 distinct CDR3 sequences; roughly 40% were seen once. Study-level findings and limits: Among 5 or 6 TRBV segments more frequent in patients than controls were TRBV5-6, TRBV5-1 and TRBV20-1.

Antigens of these TCRs are unknown. Sequencing was done on a sample of blood. All receptors come from a girl aged 2 to 9 with multiple sclerosis.

This clonotype was observed a handful of times. This rearrangement joins TRBV5-6 to TRBJ2-7; tentatively, D is TRBD1 or TRBD2 (5 bases each). The germline V gene has CDR1 SGHDT and CDR2 YYEEEE. This CDR3 is 15 amino acids long. The V end lost 4 bases, the J end lost 6 bases, and 20 bases lay between the germline ends. The CDR3 coding sequence is TGTGCCAGCAGCCCTTTGTACGGGACCTCGGGCGAGCAGTACTTC. Protein: CASSPLYGTSGEQYF.

J is TRBJ1-2 and V is TRBV28, with TRBD1 matching 7 bases. The CDR3 length is 19 residues. J gave up 3 bases and V 1 base, and 17 bases lay outside the gene matches. The germline gives CDR1 MDHEN, CDR2 SYDVKM. CDR3 protein: CASSLYWTGRQGGDYGYTF. Written as DNA, the CDR3 is TGTGCCAGCAGTTTATACTGGACGGGGCGACAGGGAGGTGACTATGGCTACACCTTC.

The V gene is TRBV20-1, the J gene TRBJ2-1; no reliable D call. There are 14 residues in the CDR3. The V gene lost 6 bases and the J gene lost 6 bases, with 18 bases spanning the gap. CDR1 DFQATT and CDR2 SNEGSKA come from the germline V gene (reference sequence). The CDR3 loop is CSAPPSFSSNEQFF. The CDR3 region has the DNA TGCAGTGCCCCCCCTTCTTTCAGCAGCAATGAGCAGTTCTTC.

V gene TRBV29-1 combines with J gene TRBJ2-3; D call uncertain. The CDR3 runs 12 residues. The V end lost 5 bases, the J end lost 0 bases, and 6 bases lay between the germline ends. Germline assignment: CDR1 SQVTM and CDR2 ANQGSEA. As DNA, the CDR3 is TGCAGCGTTCGAGGTAGCACAGATACGCAGTATTTT. It is translated as CSVRGSTDTQYF.

CDR3 amino acids: CASSLFLAVNNEQFF. As DNA, the CDR3 is TGCGCCAGCAGCTTGTTTCTAGCGGTAAACAATGAGCAGTTCTTC. The rearrangement links TRBV5-1 to TRBJ2-1, with 7 bases fitting TRBD2. With 1 base clipped from V and 5 bases from J, the junction kept 6 bases outside the gene matches. This CDR3 comprises 15 residues. The germline CDR1 and CDR2 sequences are SGHRS and YFSETQ.

The chain has TRBV28 and TRBJ2-7; TRBD2 matches at 8 bases. V gave up 6 bases and J gave up 7 bases; unmatched junction bases: 14. The CDR3 length is 15 residues. Germline loops: CDR1 MDHEN, CDR2 SYDVKM. The chain's CDR3 is CASSSAGVSYDEQYF. The CDR3 region has the DNA TGTGCCAGCAGCTCAGCGGGAGTGTCCTACGATGAGCAGTACTTC.

The chain uses TRBV25-1 and TRBJ2-7; the D call may be TRBD1 or TRBD2 (7 bases each). Trimming removed 8 bases at V and 0 bases at J, with 17 bases between. The CDR3 runs to 15 residues. Germline V gene lookup returns CDR1 MGHDK and CDR2 SYGVNS. CDR3 nucleotide sequence: TGTGCCAGCTCCCGGGCGGGGGACAGCTCCTACGAGCAGTACTTC. Amino acids: CASSRAGDSSYEQYF.

The chain combines TRBV7-8 with TRBJ2-1, with TRBD2 matching over 7 bases. The CDR3 contains 15 residues. Per the germline V gene, CDR1 is SGHVS and CDR2 is FQNEAQ. Trimming removed 1 base from V and 3 bases from J; junction bases left unmatched: 3. The CDR3, as DNA: TGTGCCAGCAGCTTAGTGGGGGGGAACTACAATGAGCAGTTCTTC. Protein sequence: CASSLVGGNYNEQFF.

V gene TRBV28 combines with J gene TRBJ1-2; D ambiguous. Germline V lookup: CDR1 MDHEN, CDR2 SYDVKM. This CDR3 is 13 amino acids long. V was trimmed by 5 bases and J by 0 bases, leaving 7 bases between them. This CDR3 is CASSEKTNYGYTF. The CDR3, as DNA: TGTGCCAGCAGTGAGAAGACTAACTATGGCTACACCTTC.

The chain employs TRBV3-1 and TRBJ2-6; TRBD2 is a possible D gene (6 bases). Trimming shortened V by 6 bases and J by 0 bases, and 12 bases separated the two germline ends. CDR1 is LGHDT, CDR2 YNNKEL, per germline (reference sequence). CDR3 length: 16 amino acids. CDR3 amino acids: CASRRRETSGANVLTF. Written as DNA, the CDR3 is TGTGCCAGCAGAAGGAGGGAAACCTCTGGGGCCAACGTCCTGACTTTC.

About this clonotype: Mismatch with germline at one junction end may stem from a read error. The chain combines TRBV27 with TRBJ2-7; D is unclear. Germline V gene lookup returns CDR1 MNHEY and CDR2 SMNVEV (reference sequence). The length of the CDR3 is 13 residues. The CDR3 sequence is CVSSLSTSYEQYF. In DNA, the CDR3 is TGTGTCAGCAGTTTATCAACGTCCTACGAGCAGTACTTC.

This clonotype was observed a handful of times. CDR3 sequence: CAIAQGQETQYF. For the CDR3, the DNA is TGTGCCATAGCACAGGGACAAGAGACCCAGTACTTC. This chain uses TRBV10-3 with TRBJ2-5; TRBD1 is a possible D gene (6 bases). Trimming removed 9 bases from V and 2 bases from J, with 10 bases in between. In germline, CDR1 is ENHRY, CDR2 SYGVKD. The CDR3 has 12 residues.

The rearrangement links TRBV18 to TRBJ2-4; D remains ambiguous. Trimming pared 1 base from V and 0 bases from J, leaving 10 bases between. The CDR3 is made up of 16 amino acids. Germline CDR1 KGHSH, CDR2 LQKENI. CDR3 sequence reads: CASSPRQILAKNIQYF. The CDR3 nucleotides are TGTGCCAGCTCACCACGGCAGATACTAGCCAAAAACATTCAGTACTTC.

V usage is TRBV7-2 and J usage is TRBJ2-5; 8 bases agree with TRBD1. The V gene's germline CDR1 is SGHTA and CDR2 FQGNSA. V shed 5 bases, J shed 1 base, and the junction held 3 bases outside the gene matches. There are 14 residues in the CDR3. CDR3 nucleotides: TGTGCCAGCAGCATGGGACAGGCCCAAGAGACCCAGTACTTC. Translated: CASSMGQAQETQYF.

This clonotype occurred many times. This chain connects TRBV5-1 to TRBJ2-6; TRBD1 matches at 7 bases. V shed 4 bases, J shed 2 bases, and the junction held 9 bases outside the gene matches. Germline V gene data show CDR1 as SGHRS and CDR2 as YFSETQ. The CDR3 loop spans 17 amino acids. The CDR3 DNA sequence: TGCGCCAGCAGCGTAGATAAGACAGGGCCTGGGGCCAACGTCCTGACTTTC. This codes for CASSVDKTGPGANVLTF.

The rearrangement links TRBV7-2 to TRBJ2-1; D is unresolved. The germline V gene has CDR1 SGHTA and CDR2 FQGNSA. V lost 2 bases to trimming and J lost 6 bases, with 11 bases between them. The CDR3 is 14 amino acids. The CDR3 protein is CASSLRGVLNEQFF. For the CDR3, the DNA is TGTGCCAGCAGCTTACGTGGGGTCCTCAATGAGCAGTTCTTC. Combining the CDR3 with reference TRBV7-2 and TRBJ2-1 gives the whole variable domain GAGVSQSPSNKVTEKGKDVELRCDPISGHTALYWYRQSLGQGLEFLIYFQGNSAPDKSGLPSDRFSAERTGGSVSTLTIQRTQQEDSAVYLCASSLRGVLNEQFFGPGTRLTVL.

The chain has TRBV12-3 or TRBV12-4 and TRBJ2-7, with a tentative D call TRBD1 (5 bases). The V end lost 7 bases, the J end lost 3 bases, and 22 bases lay between the germline ends. This CDR3 has 16 amino acids. The CDR3 spells CASTPGQGLPYYEQYF. For the CDR3, the DNA is TGTGCCAGCACCCCTGGACAAGGTTTACCCTACTACGAGCAGTACTTC.